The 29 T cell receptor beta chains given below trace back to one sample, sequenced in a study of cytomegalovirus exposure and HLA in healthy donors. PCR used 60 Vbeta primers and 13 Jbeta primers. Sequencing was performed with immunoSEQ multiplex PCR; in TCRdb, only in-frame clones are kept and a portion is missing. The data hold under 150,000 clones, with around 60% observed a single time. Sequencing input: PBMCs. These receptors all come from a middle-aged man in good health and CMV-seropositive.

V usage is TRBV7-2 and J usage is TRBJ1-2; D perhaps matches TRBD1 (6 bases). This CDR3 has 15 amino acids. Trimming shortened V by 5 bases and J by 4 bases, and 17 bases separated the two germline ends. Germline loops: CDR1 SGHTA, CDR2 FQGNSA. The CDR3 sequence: CASSVYRVDVYGYTF. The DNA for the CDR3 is TGTGCCAGCAGCGTATACAGGGTGGACGTCTATGGCTACACCTTC. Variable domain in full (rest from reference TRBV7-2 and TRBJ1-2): GAGVSQSPSNKVTEKGKDVELRCDPISGHTALYWYRQSLGQGLEFLIYFQGNSAPDKSGLPSDRFSAERTGGSVSTLTIQRTQQEDSAVYLCASSVYRVDVYGYTFGSGTRLTVV.

The CDR3: CASSLRTANYGYTF. In DNA form, the CDR3 reads TGCGCCAGCAGCCTCCGGACAGCTAACTATGGCTACACCTTC. The chain has TRBV5-1 and TRBJ1-2; weak D call: TRBD1 (6 bases). The germline V and J ends were trimmed by 4 bases and 0 bases, with 10 bases remaining between them. Per germline, CDR1 SGHRS and CDR2 YFSETQ. The CDR3 runs 14 residues.

The CDR3 sequence: CASSAQGAGNTEAFF. CDR3 coding DNA: TGTGCCAGTAGTGCACAGGGGGCAGGGAACACTGAAGCTTTCTTT. This chain links TRBV19 with TRBJ1-1; 9 bases agree with TRBD1. Per the germline V gene, CDR1 is LNHDA and CDR2 is SQIVND (reference sequence). Unmatched junction bases numbered 5, after V lost 5 bases and J lost 1 base. The CDR3 has 15 residues.

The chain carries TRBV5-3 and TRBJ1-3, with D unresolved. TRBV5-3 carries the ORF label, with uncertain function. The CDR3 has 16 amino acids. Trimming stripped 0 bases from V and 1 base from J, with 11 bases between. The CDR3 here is CARSLVQTRSGNTIYF. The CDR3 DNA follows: TGTGCCAGAAGCTTGGTGCAGACGCGGTCTGGAAACACCATATATTTT.

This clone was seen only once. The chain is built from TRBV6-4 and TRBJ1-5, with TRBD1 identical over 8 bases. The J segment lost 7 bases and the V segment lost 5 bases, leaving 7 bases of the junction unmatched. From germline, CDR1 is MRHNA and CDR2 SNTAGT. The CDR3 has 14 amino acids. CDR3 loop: CASSQGAGLQPQHF. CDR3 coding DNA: TGTGCCAGCAGTCAGGGGGCAGGGTTGCAGCCCCAGCATTTT.

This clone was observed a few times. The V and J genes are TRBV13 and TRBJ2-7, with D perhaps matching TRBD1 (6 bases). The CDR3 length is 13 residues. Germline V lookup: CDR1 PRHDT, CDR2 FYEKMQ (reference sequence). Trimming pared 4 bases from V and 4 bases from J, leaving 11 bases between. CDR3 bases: TGTGCCAGCAGCTCACGGACAGAATACGAGCAGTACTTC. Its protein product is CASSSRTEYEQYF. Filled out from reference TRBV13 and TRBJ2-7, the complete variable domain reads AAGVIQSPRHLIKEKRETATLKCYPIPRHDTVYWYQQGPGQDPQFLISFYEKMQSDKGSIPDRFSAQQFSDYHSELNMSSLELGDSALYFCASSSRTEYEQYFGPGTRLTVT.

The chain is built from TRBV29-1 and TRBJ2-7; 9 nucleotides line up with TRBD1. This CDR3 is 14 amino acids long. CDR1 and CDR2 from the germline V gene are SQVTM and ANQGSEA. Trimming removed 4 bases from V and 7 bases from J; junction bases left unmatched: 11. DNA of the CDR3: TGCAGCGTTGGCCTGACAGGGGGATCGCGAGAGCAGTACTTC. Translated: CSVGLTGGSREQYF.

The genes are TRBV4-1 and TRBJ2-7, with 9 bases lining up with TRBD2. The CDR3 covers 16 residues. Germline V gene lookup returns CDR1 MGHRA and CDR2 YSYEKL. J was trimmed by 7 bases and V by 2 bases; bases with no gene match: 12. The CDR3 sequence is CASSQIALAGFGEQYF. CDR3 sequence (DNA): TGCGCCAGCAGCCAAATTGCGCTAGCGGGGTTTGGAGAGCAGTACTTC.

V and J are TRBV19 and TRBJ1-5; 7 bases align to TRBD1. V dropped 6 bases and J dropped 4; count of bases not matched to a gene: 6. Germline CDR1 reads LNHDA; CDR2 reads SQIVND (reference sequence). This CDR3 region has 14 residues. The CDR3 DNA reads TGTGCCAGTAGAAGATCAGGGGGGAATCAGCCCCAGCATTTT. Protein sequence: CASRRSGGNQPQHF.

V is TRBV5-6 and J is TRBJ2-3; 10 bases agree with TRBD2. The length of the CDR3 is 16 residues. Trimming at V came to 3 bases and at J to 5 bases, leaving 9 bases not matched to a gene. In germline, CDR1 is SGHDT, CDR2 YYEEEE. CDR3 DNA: TGTGCCAGCAGCTCCGAGCGGGGGGGCCAAGGAGATACGCAGTATTTT. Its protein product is CASSSERGGQGDTQYF.

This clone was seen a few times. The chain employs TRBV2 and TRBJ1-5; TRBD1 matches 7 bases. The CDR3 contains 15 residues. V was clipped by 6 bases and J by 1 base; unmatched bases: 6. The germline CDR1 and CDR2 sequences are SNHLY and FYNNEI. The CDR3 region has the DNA TGTGCCAGCAGCCTAGGGGGCGGGAGCAATCAGCCCCAGCATTTT. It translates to CASSLGGGSNQPQHF. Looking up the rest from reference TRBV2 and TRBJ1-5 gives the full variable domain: EPEVTQTPSHQVTQMGQEVILRCVPISNHLYFYWYRQILGQKVEFLVSFYNNEISEKSEIFDDQFSVERPDGSNFTLKIRSTKLEDSAMYFCASSLGGGSNQPQHFGDGTRLSIL.

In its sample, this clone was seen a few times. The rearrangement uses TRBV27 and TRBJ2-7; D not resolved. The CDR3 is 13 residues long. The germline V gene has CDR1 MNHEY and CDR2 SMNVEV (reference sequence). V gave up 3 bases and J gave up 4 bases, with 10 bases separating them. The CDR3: CASSFREQYEQYF. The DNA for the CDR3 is TGTGCCAGCAGTTTCCGTGAGCAATACGAGCAGTACTTC.

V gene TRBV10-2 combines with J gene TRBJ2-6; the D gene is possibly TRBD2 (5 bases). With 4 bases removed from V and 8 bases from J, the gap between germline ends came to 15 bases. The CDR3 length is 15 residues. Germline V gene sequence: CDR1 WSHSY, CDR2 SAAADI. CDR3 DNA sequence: TGCGCCAGCAGTGCCGGGGTGGTTTCCCCCAACGTCCTGACTTTC. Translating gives CASSAGVVSPNVLTF.

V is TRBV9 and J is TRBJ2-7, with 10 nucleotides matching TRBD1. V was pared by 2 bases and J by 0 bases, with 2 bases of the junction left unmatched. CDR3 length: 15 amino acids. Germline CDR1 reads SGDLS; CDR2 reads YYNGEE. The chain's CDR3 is CASSVGQGFSYEQYF. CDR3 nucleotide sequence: TGTGCCAGCAGCGTGGGACAGGGGTTCTCCTACGAGCAGTACTTC. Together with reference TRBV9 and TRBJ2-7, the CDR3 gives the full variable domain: DSGVTQTPKHLITATGQRVTLRCSPRSGDLSVYWYQQSLDQGLQFLIQYYNGEERAKGNILERFSAQQFPDLHSELNLSSLELGDSALYFCASSVGQGFSYEQYFGPGTRLTVT.

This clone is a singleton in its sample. CDR3 nucleotides: TGTGCCACTAGGACAGGGAGCACTGAAGCTTTCTTT. It yields the protein CATRTGSTEAFF. The rearrangement joins TRBV19 to TRBJ1-1; 8 bases match TRBD1. The CDR3 runs to 12 residues. V dropped 10 bases and J dropped 4; count of bases not matched to a gene: 5. The V gene's germline CDR1 is LNHDA and CDR2 SQIVND (reference sequence).

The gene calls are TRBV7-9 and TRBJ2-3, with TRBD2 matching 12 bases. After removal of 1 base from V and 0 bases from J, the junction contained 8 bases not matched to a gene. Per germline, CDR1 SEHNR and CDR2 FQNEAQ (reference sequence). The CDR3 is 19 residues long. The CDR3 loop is CASSLGLAGARGSTDTQYF. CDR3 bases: TGTGCCAGCAGCTTAGGACTAGCGGGAGCCCGAGGTAGCACAGATACGCAGTATTTT.

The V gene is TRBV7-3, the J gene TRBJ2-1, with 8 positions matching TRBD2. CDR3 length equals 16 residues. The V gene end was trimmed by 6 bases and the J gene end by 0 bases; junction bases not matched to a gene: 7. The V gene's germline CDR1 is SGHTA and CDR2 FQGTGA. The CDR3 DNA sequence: TGTGCCAGCAGGACCCCTAGCGGGCGCTCCTACAATGAGCAGTTCTTC. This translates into CASRTPSGRSYNEQFF.

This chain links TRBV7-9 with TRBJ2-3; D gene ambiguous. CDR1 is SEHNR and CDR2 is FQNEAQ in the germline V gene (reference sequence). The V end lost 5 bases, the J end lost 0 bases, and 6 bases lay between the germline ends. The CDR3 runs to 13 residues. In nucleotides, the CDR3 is TGTGCCAGCAGCAGCACTAGCACAGATACGCAGTATTTT. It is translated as CASSSTSTDTQYF.

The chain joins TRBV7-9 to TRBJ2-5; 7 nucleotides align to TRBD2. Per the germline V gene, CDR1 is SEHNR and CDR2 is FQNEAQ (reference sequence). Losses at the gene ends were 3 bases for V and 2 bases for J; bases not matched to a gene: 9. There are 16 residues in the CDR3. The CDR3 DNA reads TGTGCCAGCAGCTTCCCCCCGGGGACTATACAAGAGACCCAGTACTTC. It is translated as CASSFPPGTIQETQYF.

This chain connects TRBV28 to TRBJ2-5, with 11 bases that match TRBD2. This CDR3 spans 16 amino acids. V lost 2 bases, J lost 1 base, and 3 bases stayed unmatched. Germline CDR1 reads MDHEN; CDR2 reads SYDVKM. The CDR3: CASSLAGTSGQETQYF. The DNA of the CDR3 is TGTGCCAGCAGTTTAGCAGGGACTAGCGGCCAAGAGACCCAGTACTTC.

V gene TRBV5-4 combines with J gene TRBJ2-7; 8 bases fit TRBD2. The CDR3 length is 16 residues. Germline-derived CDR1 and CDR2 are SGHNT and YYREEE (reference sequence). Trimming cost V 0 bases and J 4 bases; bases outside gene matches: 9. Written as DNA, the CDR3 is TGTGCCAGCAGCTTGGGAGCCAGCGGGGGTTTATACGAGCAGTACTTC. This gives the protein CASSLGASGGLYEQYF.

The CDR3 loop reads CASSKVGGTNEKLFF. The CDR3 DNA sequence: TGTGCCAGCAGCAAAGTCGGGGGGACGAATGAAAAACTGTTTTTT. The V and J genes are TRBV21-1 and TRBJ1-4. TRBV21-1 is a documented pseudogene. This CDR3 has 15 amino acids.

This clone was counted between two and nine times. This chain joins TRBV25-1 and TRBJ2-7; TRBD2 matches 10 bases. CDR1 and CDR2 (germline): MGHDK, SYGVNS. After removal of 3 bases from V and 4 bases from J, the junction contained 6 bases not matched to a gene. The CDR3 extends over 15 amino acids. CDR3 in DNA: TGTGCCAGCAGTGATCCCGCTAGCGGGAGTTACGAGCAGTACTTC. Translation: CASSDPASGSYEQYF.

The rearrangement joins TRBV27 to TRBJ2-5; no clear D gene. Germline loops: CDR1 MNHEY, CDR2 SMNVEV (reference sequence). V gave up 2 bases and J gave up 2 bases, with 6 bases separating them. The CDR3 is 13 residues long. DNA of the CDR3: TGTGCCAGCAGTTTAAACAGACAAGAGACCCAGTACTTC. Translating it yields CASSLNRQETQYF.

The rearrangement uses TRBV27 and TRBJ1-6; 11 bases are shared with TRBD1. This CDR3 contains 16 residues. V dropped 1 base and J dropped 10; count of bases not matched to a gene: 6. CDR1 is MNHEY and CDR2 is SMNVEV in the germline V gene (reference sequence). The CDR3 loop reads CASSLWTGGAKSPLHF. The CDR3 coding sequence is TGTGCCAGCAGTTTATGGACAGGGGGCGCGAAATCACCCCTCCACTTT.

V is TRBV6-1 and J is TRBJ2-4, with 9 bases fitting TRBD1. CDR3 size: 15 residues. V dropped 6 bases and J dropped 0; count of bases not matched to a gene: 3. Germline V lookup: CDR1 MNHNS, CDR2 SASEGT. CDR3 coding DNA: TGTGCCAGCAGAGGGACAGGGCTAGCCAAAAACATTCAGTACTTC. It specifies CASRGTGLAKNIQYF.

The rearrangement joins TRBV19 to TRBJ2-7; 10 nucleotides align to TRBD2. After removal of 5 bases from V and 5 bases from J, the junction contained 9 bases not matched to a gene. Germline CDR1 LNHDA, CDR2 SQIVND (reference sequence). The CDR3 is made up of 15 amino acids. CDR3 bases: TGTGCCAGTAGTGTAGGTAGCGGGAGGATGCACGAGCAGTACTTC. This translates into CASSVGSGRMHEQYF.

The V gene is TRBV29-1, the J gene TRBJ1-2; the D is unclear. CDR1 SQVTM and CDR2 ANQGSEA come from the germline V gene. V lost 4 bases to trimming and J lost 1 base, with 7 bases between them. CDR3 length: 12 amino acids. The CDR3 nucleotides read TGCAGCGTTGGAGGGATTAACTATGGCTACACCTTC. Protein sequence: CSVGGINYGYTF.

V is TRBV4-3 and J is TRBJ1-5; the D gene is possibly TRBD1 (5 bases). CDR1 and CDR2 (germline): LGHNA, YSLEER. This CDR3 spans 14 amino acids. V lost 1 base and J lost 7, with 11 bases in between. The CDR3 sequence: CASSQATGEQPQHF. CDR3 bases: TGCGCCAGCAGCCAAGCCACGGGGGAACAGCCCCAGCATTTT.